What follows is one TCR beta chain and its context. CDR3 length: 17 amino acids. Trimming cost V 4 bases and J 8 bases; bases outside gene matches: 15. Germline CDR1 is SGHDN and CDR2 is FVKESK. The cohort comprised adults aged about 18 to 90 years residing in under 30 US areas. Clinical histories supplied by participants themselves formed the basis of cohort assignment. The sample is drawn from a study of blood T cell repertoires in COVID-19. About the study: From the United States, Italy and Spain came samples of acute and convalescent COVID-19. T cells, B-cell-depleted T cells, or PBMCs provided the cDNA or gDNA that served as material.

Measured with immunoSEQ multiplex PCR; TCRdb has only the in-frame clones, and not every one. Of about 200,000 clones in the sample, about 82% were seen once. The chain couples TRBV14 to TRBJ2-1, with TRBD2 matching over 9 bases. Material: PBMCs or T cells enriched from blood (not recorded which). The receptor was isolated from a man aged 40-49 years with acute COVID-19. The CDR3 sequence is CASSPPIGVAGAYEQFF. The CDR3 DNA reads TGTGCCAGCAGCCCTCCCATCGGGGTAGCGGGAGCCTATGAGCAGTTCTTC.